The 12 T cell receptor beta chains given below trace back to one sample, sequenced in a study of T cells in Graves' hyperthyroidism and ophthalmopathy. RNA transcripts gave rise to amplified TCR beta CDR3 regions. The TCR CDR3 first-round RT-PCR relied on the HTBI primer set. TCRdb reprocessed the multiplex PCR reads with MiXCR, giving one entry per CDR3 protein. Found here are around 200,000 distinct CDR3 sequences, approximately 20% of them singletons; the top ten hold about 48%. Sequencing input: blood. The receptors were gathered from a man aged 35 to 55 with Graves' hyperthyroidism.

Ten or more counts support this clonotype. The V and J genes are TRBV7-2 and TRBJ2-1, with a possible D match to TRBD2 (6 bases). Germline V gene lookup returns CDR1 SGHTA and CDR2 FQGNSA. Trimming took 3 bases from V and 5 from J, leaving 8 bases between them. There are 13 residues in the CDR3. CDR3 nucleotides: TGTGCCAGCAGCTTCGGGAGTAACAATGAGCAGTTCTTC. This codes for CASSFGSNNEQFF. The complete variable domain, with remaining parts taken from reference TRBV7-2 and TRBJ2-1, reads GAGVSQSPSNKVTEKGKDVELRCDPISGHTALYWYRQSLGQGLEFLIYFQGNSAPDKSGLPSDRFSAERTGGSVSTLTIQRTQQEDSAVYLCASSFGSNNEQFFGPGTRLTVL.

Many counts were recorded for this clonotype. The rearrangement joins TRBV12-3 or TRBV12-4 to TRBJ2-1; D possibly corresponds to TRBD2 (7 bases). CDR3 length equals 16 residues. The V end lost 1 base, the J end lost 6 bases, and 16 bases lay between the germline ends. CDR3 in amino acids: CASSLDRGASFNEQFF. In nucleotides, the CDR3 is TGTGCCAGCAGTTTAGACCGGGGGGCATCTTTCAATGAGCAGTTCTTC.

The table lists this clonotype with many counts. This chain connects TRBV6-1 to TRBJ2-3; either TRBD1 or TRBD2 may fit D (5 bases each). The CDR3 is 14 amino acids. Per germline, CDR1 MNHNS and CDR2 SASEGT. The germline V and J ends were trimmed by 6 bases and 5 bases, with 15 bases remaining between them. The CDR3 sequence: CASRPPGRGDTQYF. DNA of the CDR3: TGTGCCAGCAGACCGCCGGGACGGGGAGATACGCAGTATTTT.

V usage is TRBV27 and J usage is TRBJ2-4; 7 nucleotides align to TRBD1. The CDR3 has 15 amino acids. Germline trimming cut 6 bases from V and 0 bases from J; bases unmatched to any gene: 5. Germline loops: CDR1 MNHEY, CDR2 SMNVEV (reference sequence). The CDR3 loop is CASREDRRAKNIQYF. The CDR3 nucleotides are TGTGCCAGCAGAGAGGACAGGCGAGCCAAAAACATTCAGTACTTC.

This clonotype was counted only a few times. The V call is TRBV6-2 or TRBV6-3, the J call TRBJ2-7, with no clear D. CDR1 MNHEY and CDR2 SVGEGT come from the germline V gene. V lost 5 bases to trimming and J lost 6 bases, with 8 bases between them. The CDR3 spans 11 residues. CDR3 region: CASSRVGEQYF. Written as DNA, the CDR3 is TGTGCCAGCAGTCGTGTGGGCGAGCAGTACTTC.

V gene TRBV20-1 combines with J gene TRBJ2-1; 10 positions agree with TRBD1. The CDR3 length is 14 residues. The ends lost 5 bases at V and 4 bases at J; junction bases unmatched: 5. The germline CDR1 and CDR2 sequences are DFQATT and SNEGSKA (reference sequence). This chain's CDR3 is CSAARQGAYNEQFF. The CDR3 DNA reads TGCAGTGCTGCTAGACAGGGGGCTTACAATGAGCAGTTCTTC.

The sample holds many counts of this clonotype. The chain uses TRBV5-6 and TRBJ2-1; the match to TRBD2 covers 8 bases. Per the germline V gene, CDR1 is SGHDT and CDR2 is YYEEEE. CDR3 length: 18 residues. The V segment lost 1 base and the J segment 10 bases; nucleotides outside the gene matches: 19. CDR3 amino acids: CASSLFYRDIAGRGEQFF. The CDR3 coding sequence is TGTGCCAGCAGCTTGTTTTACAGGGACATAGCGGGGCGGGGGGAGCAGTTCTTC.

This clonotype has only a few counts. The J gene is TRBJ2-5, the V gene TRBV5-1; TRBD1 matches 8 bases. Germline V CDR1 and CDR2: SGHRS, YFSETQ. V trimming: 8 bases; J trimming: 4 bases; junction bases outside the gene matches: 7. This CDR3 is 13 amino acids long. The CDR3 loop is CASTGGDGETQYF. CDR3 bases: TGCGCCAGTACAGGGGGTGACGGAGAGACCCAGTACTTC. Full variable domain (missing parts from reference TRBV5-1 and TRBJ2-5): KAGVTQTPRYLIKTRGQQVTLSCSPISGHRSVSWYQQTPGQGLQFLFEYFSETQRNKGNFPGRFSGRQFSNSRSEMNVSTLELGDSALYLCASTGGDGETQYFGPGTRLLVL.

This clonotype was recorded at least ten times. The rearrangement joins TRBV18 to TRBJ2-5; 7 nucleotides align to TRBD2. CDR1 is KGHSH and CDR2 is LQKENI in the germline V gene. CDR3 length: 13 amino acids. The junction had 6 bases not matched to a gene; V was cut back by 8 bases and J by 3 bases. The CDR3 spells CASTAGAEETQYF. CDR3 DNA sequence: TGTGCCAGCACCGCGGGAGCAGAAGAGACCCAGTACTTC.

The rearrangement links TRBV2 to TRBJ2-6; D is uncertain. Trimming shortened V by 2 bases and J by 1 base, and 9 bases separated the two germline ends. This CDR3 region has 16 residues. CDR1 is SNHLY and CDR2 is FYNNEI in the germline V gene. DNA for the CDR3: TGTGCCAGCAGTGAACCCCGAGGATCTGGGGCCAACGTCCTGACTTTC. Its translation: CASSEPRGSGANVLTF.

The V call is TRBV6-1, the J call TRBJ2-6; no reliable D call. The germline V and J ends were trimmed by 6 bases and 2 bases, with 11 bases remaining between them. The CDR3 has 15 amino acids. Germline V gene data show CDR1 as MNHNS and CDR2 as SASEGT. The CDR3 DNA reads TGTGCCAGCAGCAAAGACAAGACTGGGGCCAACGTCCTGACTTTC. Translated: CASSKDKTGANVLTF.

The CDR3 is CASSLEGRVTDTQYF. Written as DNA, the CDR3 is TGTGCCAGCAGTTTAGAGGGACGGGTCACAGATACGCAGTATTTT. V and J are TRBV12-3 or TRBV12-4 and TRBJ2-3; D tentatively reads TRBD1 or TRBD2 (5 bases each). The CDR3 is 15 residues long. V lost 1 base and J 2 bases, leaving 10 bases between the germline ends.